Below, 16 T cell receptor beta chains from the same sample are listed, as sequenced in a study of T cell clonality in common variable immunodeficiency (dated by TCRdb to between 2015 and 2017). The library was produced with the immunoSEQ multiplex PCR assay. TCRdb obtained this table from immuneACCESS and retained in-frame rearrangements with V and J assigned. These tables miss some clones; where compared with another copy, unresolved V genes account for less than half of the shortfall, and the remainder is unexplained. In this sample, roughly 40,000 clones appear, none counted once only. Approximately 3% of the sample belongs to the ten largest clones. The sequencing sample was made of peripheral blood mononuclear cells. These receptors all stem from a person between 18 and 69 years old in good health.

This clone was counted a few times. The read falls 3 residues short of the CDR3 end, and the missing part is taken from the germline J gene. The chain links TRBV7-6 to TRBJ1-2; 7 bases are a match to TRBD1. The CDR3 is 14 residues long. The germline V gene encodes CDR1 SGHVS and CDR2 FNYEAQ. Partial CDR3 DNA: TGTGCCAGCAGCTTAGGTACCCAGGGGGACGAC. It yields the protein CASSLGTQGDD. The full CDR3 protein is CASSLGTQGDDYTF.

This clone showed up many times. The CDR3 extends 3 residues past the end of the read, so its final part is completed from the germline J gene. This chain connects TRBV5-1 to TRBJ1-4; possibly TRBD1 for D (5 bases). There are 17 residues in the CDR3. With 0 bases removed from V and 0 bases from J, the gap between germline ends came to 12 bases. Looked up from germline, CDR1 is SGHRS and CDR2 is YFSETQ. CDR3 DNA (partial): TGCGCCAGCAGCTTGGGACAAAGGGGCGCAACTAATGAAAAA. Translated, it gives CASSLGQRGATNEK. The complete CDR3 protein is CASSLGQRGATNEKLFF.

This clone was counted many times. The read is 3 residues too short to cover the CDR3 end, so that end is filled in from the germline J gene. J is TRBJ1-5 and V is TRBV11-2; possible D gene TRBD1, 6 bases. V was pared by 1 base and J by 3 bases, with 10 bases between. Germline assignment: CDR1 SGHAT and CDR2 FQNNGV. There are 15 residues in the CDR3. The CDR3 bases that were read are TGTGCCAGCAGCTTAGTGGGGGCACCCAATCAGCCC. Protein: CASSLVGAPNQP. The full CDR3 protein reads CASSLVGAPNQPQHF.

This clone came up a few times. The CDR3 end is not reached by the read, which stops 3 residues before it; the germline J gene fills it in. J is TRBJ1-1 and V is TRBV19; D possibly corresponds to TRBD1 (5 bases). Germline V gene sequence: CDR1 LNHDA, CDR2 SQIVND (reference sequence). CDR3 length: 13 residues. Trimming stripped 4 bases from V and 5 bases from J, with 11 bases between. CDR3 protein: CASSRGLYTEAFF. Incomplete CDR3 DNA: TGTGCCAGTAGTAGGGGCCTGTATACTGAA.

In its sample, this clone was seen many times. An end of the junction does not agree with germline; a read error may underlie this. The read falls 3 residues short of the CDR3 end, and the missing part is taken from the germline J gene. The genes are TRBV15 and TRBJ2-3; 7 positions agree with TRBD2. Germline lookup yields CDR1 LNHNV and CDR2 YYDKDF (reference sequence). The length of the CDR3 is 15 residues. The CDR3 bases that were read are TGTGCCACCCGCAGGACCGCGGGGGTCACAGATACG. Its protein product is CATRRTAGVTDT. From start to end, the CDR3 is CATRRTAGVTDTQYF.

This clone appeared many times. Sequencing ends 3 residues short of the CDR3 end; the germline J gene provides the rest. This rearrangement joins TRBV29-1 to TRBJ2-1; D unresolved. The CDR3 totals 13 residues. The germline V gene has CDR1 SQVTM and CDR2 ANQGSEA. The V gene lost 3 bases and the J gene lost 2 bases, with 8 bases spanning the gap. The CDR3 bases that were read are TGCAGCGTTGAGGGCCAACCCTACAATGAG. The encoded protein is CSVEGQPYNE. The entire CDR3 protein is CSVEGQPYNEQFF.

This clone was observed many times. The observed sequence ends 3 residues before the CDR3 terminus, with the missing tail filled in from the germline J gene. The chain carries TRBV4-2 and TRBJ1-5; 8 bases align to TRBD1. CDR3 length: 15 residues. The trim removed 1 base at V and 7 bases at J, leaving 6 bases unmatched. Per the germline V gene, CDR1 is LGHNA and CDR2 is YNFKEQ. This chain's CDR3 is CASSQGQGARQPQHF. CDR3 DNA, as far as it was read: TGTGCCAGCAGCCAAGGCCAGGGGGCAAGACAGCCC.

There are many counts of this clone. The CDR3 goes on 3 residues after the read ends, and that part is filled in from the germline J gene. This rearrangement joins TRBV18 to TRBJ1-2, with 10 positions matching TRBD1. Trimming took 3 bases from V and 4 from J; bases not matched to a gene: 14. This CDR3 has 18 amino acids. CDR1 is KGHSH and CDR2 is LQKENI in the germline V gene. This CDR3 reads CASSPLETGTGARYGYTF. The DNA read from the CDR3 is TGTGCCAGCTCACCTCTGGAAACCGGGACAGGGGCCCGCTATGGC.

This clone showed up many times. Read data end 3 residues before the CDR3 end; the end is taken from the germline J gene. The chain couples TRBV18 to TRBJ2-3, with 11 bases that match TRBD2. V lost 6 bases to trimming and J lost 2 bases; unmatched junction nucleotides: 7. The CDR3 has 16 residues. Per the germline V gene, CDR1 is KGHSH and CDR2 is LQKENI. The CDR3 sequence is CASSPRLAGNTDTQYF. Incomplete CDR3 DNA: TGTGCCAGCTCGCCTAGACTAGCGGGGAACACAGATACG. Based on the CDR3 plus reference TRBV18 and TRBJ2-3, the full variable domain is NAGVMQNPRHLVRRRGQEARLRCSPMKGHSHVYWYRQLPEEGLKFMVYLQKENIIDESGMPKERFSAEFPKEGPSILRIQQVVRGDSAAYFCASSPRLAGNTDTQYFGPGTRLTVL.

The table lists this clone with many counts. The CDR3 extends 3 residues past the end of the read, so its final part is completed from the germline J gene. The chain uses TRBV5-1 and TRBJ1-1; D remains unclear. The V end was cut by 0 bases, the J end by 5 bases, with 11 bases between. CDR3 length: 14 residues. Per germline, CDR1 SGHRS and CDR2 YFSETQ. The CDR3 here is CASSLEGLSTEAFF. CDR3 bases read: TGCGCCAGCAGCTTGGAAGGTTTGTCGACTGAA.

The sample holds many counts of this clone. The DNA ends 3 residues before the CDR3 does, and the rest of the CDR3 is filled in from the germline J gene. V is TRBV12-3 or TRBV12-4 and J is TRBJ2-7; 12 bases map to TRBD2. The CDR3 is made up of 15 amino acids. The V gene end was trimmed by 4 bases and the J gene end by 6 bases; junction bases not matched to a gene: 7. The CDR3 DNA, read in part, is TGTGCCAGCAGTTCTCGACTAGCGGGAGTCCGCGAG. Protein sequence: CASSSRLAGVRE. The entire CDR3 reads CASSSRLAGVREQYF.

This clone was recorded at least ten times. The CDR3 is CSARRVAGVPEQFF. The DNA read from the CDR3 is TGCAGTGCTAGACGCGTAGCGGGAGTTCCTGAG. This sequence joins TRBV20-1 and TRBJ2-1; 9 bases agree with TRBD2. Sequencing ends 3 residues short of the CDR3 end; the germline J gene provides the rest. There are 14 residues in the CDR3. Per germline, CDR1 DFQATT and CDR2 SNEGSKA (reference sequence). V trimming: 2 bases; J trimming: 9 bases; junction bases outside the gene matches: 8.

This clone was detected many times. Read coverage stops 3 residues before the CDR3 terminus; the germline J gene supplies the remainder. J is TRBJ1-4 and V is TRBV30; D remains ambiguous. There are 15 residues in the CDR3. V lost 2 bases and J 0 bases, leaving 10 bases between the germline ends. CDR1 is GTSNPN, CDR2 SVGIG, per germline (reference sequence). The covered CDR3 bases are TGTGCCTGGAGTCCTAACCAAGCAACTAATGAAAAA. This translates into CAWSPNQATNEK. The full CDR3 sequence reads CAWSPNQATNEKLFF.

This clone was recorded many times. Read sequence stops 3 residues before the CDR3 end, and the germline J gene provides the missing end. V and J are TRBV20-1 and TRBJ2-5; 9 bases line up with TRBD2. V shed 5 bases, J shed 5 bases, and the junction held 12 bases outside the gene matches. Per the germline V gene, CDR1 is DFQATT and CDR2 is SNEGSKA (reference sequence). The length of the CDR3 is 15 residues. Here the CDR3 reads CSAPISREGIETQYF. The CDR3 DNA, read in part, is TGCAGTGCTCCGATCTCGCGGGAGGGCATTGAGACC.

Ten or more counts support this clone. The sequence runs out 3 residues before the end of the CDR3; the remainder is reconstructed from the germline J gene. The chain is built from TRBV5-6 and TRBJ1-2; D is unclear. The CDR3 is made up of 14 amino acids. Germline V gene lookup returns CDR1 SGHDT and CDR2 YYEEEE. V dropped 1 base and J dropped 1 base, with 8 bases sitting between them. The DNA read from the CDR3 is TGTGCCAGCAGCTTGCAGGCAGTTAACTATGGC. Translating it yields CASSLQAVNYG. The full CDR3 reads CASSLQAVNYGYTF.

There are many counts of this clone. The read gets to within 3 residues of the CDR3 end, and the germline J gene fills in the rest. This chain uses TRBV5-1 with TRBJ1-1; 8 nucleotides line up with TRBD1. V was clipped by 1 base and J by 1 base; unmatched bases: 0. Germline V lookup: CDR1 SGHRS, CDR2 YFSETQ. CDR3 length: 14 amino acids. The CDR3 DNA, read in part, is TGCGCCAGCAGCTTGACAGGGGGGAACACTGAA. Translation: CASSLTGGNTE. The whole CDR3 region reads CASSLTGGNTEAFF.